This TCR beta chain stems from a study of response to subunit inactivated influenza vaccine. Study outcomes and limitations: Few additional T cells are recruited per seasonal influenza vaccination, authors suggested.

TCRdb used MiXCR to reprocess the RT-PCR reads, holding one entry per CDR3 protein. The sample includes more than 700,000 distinct CDR3 sequences, 21% of them seen just once. The CDR3 has 19 residues. Germline CDR1 and CDR2: LGHNA and YNFKEQ. Trimming cost V 4 bases and J 4 bases, with 23 bases left between them. As regards this clonotype: The antigen is undetermined.

The receptor was isolated from a man aged 45-65 years who received an inactivated influenza vaccine. This chain joins TRBV4-2 and TRBJ2-6, with no clear D. This sample comprised PBMCs from blood, obtained more than 4 days after vaccination. CDR3 protein: CASSPPGGRRAAGANVLTF. CDR3 nucleotide sequence: TGTGCCAGCAGCCCACCGGGTGGAAGAAGAGCAGCCGGGGCCAACGTCCTGACTTTC.